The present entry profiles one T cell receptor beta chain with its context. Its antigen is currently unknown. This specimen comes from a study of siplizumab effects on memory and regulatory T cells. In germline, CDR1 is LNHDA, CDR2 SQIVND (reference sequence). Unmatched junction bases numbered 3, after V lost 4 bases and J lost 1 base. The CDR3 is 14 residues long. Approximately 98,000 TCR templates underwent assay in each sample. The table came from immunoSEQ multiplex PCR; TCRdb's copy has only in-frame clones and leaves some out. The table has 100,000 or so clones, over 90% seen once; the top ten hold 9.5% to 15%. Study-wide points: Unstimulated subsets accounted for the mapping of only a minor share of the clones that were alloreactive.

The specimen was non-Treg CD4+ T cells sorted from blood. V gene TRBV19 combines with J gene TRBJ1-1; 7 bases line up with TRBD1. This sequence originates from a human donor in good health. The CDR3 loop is CASSKRQGNTEAFF. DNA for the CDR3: TGTGCCAGTAGTAAAAGACAGGGGAACACTGAAGCTTTCTTT.